The rows below give T cell receptor beta chains drawn from one sample of a study of beta chain features in type 1 diabetes. Data came from immunoSEQ multiplex PCR; TCRdb stores just in-frame clones and leaves some out. Of around 320,000 clones in the sample, around 15% were seen once. Sample: central memory CD4+ T cells from blood. All receptors come from a young man in good health. CDR3s include the opening cysteine and the closing phenylalanine or tryptophan. Each record gives: D gene, J gene, V gene, clone size, CDR3 protein, CDR3 DNA. A D gene is named only where the DNA matches it firmly. Not all rows give a size; the values are once, few, many and, for expanded clones, a class.

d_gene: TRBD2; j_gene: TRBJ2-5; v_gene: TRBV7-3; abundance: many; CDR3aa: CATPTSGRRETQYF; CDR3nt: TGTGCCACCCCGACTAGCGGGAGACGAGAGACCCAGTACTTC
d_gene: TRBD2; j_gene: TRBJ2-7; v_gene: TRBV6-5; abundance: few; CDR3aa: CASSFGGLAGGEQYF; CDR3nt: TGTGCCAGCAGTTTCGGCGGACTAGCGGGGGGCGAGCAGTACTTC
d_gene: .; j_gene: TRBJ1-2; v_gene: TRBV7-8; abundance: few; CDR3aa: CASSLGSGLDGYTF; CDR3nt: TGTGCCAGCAGCTTAGGCTCAGGGTTAGACGGCTACACCTTC
d_gene: .; j_gene: TRBJ1-1; v_gene: TRBV7-2; abundance: .; CDR3aa: CASSLSVNTEAFF; CDR3nt: TGTGCCAGCAGCTTAAGCGTTAACACTGAAGCTTTCTTT
d_gene: .; j_gene: TRBJ2-4; v_gene: TRBV19; abundance: few; CDR3aa: CASTQQDIQYF; CDR3nt: TGTGCCAGTACCCAACAGGACATTCAGTACTTC
d_gene: .; j_gene: TRBJ1-4; v_gene: TRBV13; abundance: .; CDR3aa: CASSLQIHRGEKLFF; CDR3nt: TGTGCCAGCAGCTTACAAATTCATCGAGGTGAAAAACTGTTTTTT
d_gene: .; j_gene: TRBJ2-3; v_gene: TRBV5-8; abundance: few; CDR3aa: CASSRLLDTQYF; CDR3nt: TGTGCCAGCAGTCGCTTGCTAGATACGCAGTATTTT
d_gene: .; j_gene: TRBJ2-1; v_gene: TRBV21-1; abundance: .; CDR3aa: CASSSRARYNEQFF; CDR3nt: TGTGCCAGCAGCTCCCGGGCGCGGTACAATGAGCAGTTCTTC
d_gene: TRBD1; j_gene: TRBJ2-1; v_gene: TRBV27; abundance: .; CDR3aa: CASSLLDRGSNNEQFF; CDR3nt: TGTGCCAGCAGTTTATTAGACAGGGGGAGCAACAATGAGCAGTTCTTC
d_gene: .; j_gene: TRBJ1-5; v_gene: TRBV5-1; abundance: many; CDR3aa: CASSLEGHQPQHF; CDR3nt: TGCGCCAGCAGCTTGGAGGGTCATCAGCCCCAGCATTTT
d_gene: .; j_gene: TRBJ2-3; v_gene: TRBV18; abundance: many; CDR3aa: CASSLLGTPASTDTQYF; CDR3nt: TGTGCCAGCTCACTACTAGGGACCCCGGCTAGCACAGATACGCAGTATTTT
d_gene: .; j_gene: TRBJ2-5; v_gene: TRBV28; abundance: .; CDR3aa: CASSLSPGSGETQYF; CDR3nt: TGTGCCAGCAGTTTGTCCCCGGGATCAGGAGAGACCCAGTACTTC
d_gene: .; j_gene: TRBJ1-3; v_gene: TRBV4-1; abundance: .; CDR3aa: CASSQDTSDGFGNTIYF; CDR3nt: TGCGCCAGCAGCCAAGATACCTCTGACGGATTCGGAAACACCATATATTTT
d_gene: .; j_gene: TRBJ2-2; v_gene: TRBV21-1; abundance: .; CDR3aa: CASSKVRATLGAGELFF; CDR3nt: TGTGCCAGCAGCAAAGTCCGGGCGACATTAGGGGCCGGGGAGCTGTTTTTT
d_gene: .; j_gene: TRBJ2-2; v_gene: TRBV5-1; abundance: .; CDR3aa: CASSFTQGTGELFF; CDR3nt: TGCGCCAGCAGCTTTACGCAGGGAACCGGGGAGCTGTTTTTT
d_gene: .; j_gene: TRBJ1-2; v_gene: TRBV27; abundance: .; CDR3aa: CASSLSAEYGYTF; CDR3nt: TGTGCCAGCAGTTTATCGGCCGAATATGGCTACACCTTC
d_gene: .; j_gene: TRBJ2-7; v_gene: TRBV4-2; abundance: .; CDR3aa: CASSQLSGREYEQYF; CDR3nt: TGTGCCAGCAGCCAACTGTCGGGCCGCGAGTACGAGCAGTACTTC
d_gene: .; j_gene: TRBJ2-1; v_gene: TRBV11-2; abundance: .; CDR3aa: CASTSLRGRTTNEQFF; CDR3nt: TGTGCCAGCACCTCCCTCCGGGGCAGGACAACCAATGAGCAGTTCTTC
d_gene: TRBD2; j_gene: TRBJ2-7; v_gene: TRBV7-6; abundance: .; CDR3aa: CASSRTGGSYEQYF; CDR3nt: TGTGCCAGCAGCAGAACGGGGGGCTCCTACGAGCAGTACTTC
d_gene: .; j_gene: TRBJ2-4; v_gene: TRBV5-4; abundance: few; CDR3aa: CACSLGWYKGPKNIQYF; CDR3nt: TGTGCCTGCAGCTTGGGTTGGTATAAGGGGCCCAAAAACATTCAGTACTTC